Following are 10 T cell receptor beta chains from one sample sequenced in a study of T-cell memory formation after mild COVID-19 (dated by TCRdb to the early 2020s). The method was 5' RACE. Instrument on record: Illumina NovaSeq 6000. TCRdb handled the public reads itself, with Q25 trimming in fastp and clone calling in MiXCR, and kept productive beta chains. Rows merge per CDR3 protein into single entries with the most common DNA and genes. The table for this sample lists roughly 51,000 distinct CDR3 sequences; approximately 8% of them were counted only once. The top ten constitute roughly 1.5% of the sample. The sample consisted of PBMCs or a T cell subset sorted from them (not recorded which). These receptor sequences come from a man aged 18 to 30 who had mild COVID-19 (a few samples of this study predate the infection). The sample titles of this study are shuffled in the database, so cell type and time point are left out; the donor was told from shared clones.

This rearrangement joins TRBV12-3 or TRBV12-4 to TRBJ2-2; weak D call: TRBD1 (5 bases). V gave up 6 bases and J gave up 5 bases, with 22 bases separating them. This CDR3 comprises 17 residues. The CDR3 sequence is CASRSRDGQGRTGELFF. The CDR3 DNA is TGTGCCAGCAGGTCGAGAGATGGGCAGGGCAGAACCGGGGAGCTGTTTTTT.

The gene calls are TRBV5-8 and TRBJ2-2; the D gene could be TRBD1 or TRBD2 (5 bases each). CDR1 and CDR2 (germline): SGHTS, YDEGEE. Deletions cut 1 base from V and 0 bases from J, with 16 bases between. The CDR3 spans 18 residues. The CDR3 loop reads CASSLWSGTSANTGELFF. CDR3 nucleotides: TGTGCCAGCAGCTTGTGGTCCGGGACGTCCGCGAACACCGGGGAGCTGTTTTTT.

Only a few counts were recorded for this clonotype. The J gene is TRBJ2-2, the V gene TRBV18; D is possibly TRBD1 (7 bases). Germline lookup yields CDR1 KGHSH and CDR2 LQKENI. This CDR3 has 15 amino acids. V shed 5 bases and J shed 5 bases, with 15 bases lying between them. This CDR3 is CASSSMTGRTGELFF. The CDR3 DNA reads TGTGCCAGCTCATCGATGACAGGGAGGACCGGGGAGCTGTTTTTT.

This clonotype was found a few times. This chain joins TRBV30 and TRBJ2-3; no clear D gene. The germline V gene has CDR1 GTSNPN and CDR2 SVGIG (reference sequence). The ends were cut back, 3 bases at V and 3 bases at J, with 10 bases in the middle. CDR3 length: 13 residues. CDR3 sequence: CAWRETQTDTQYF. The CDR3 DNA reads TGTGCCTGGAGAGAAACGCAGACAGATACGCAGTATTTT. The complete variable domain, with remaining parts taken from reference TRBV30 and TRBJ2-3, reads SQTIHQWPATLVQPVGSPLSLECTVEGTSNPNLYWYRQAAGRGLQLLFYSVGIGQISSEVPQNLSASRPQDRQFILSSKKLLLSDSGFYLCAWRETQTDTQYFGPGTRLTVL.

This clonotype was counted between two and nine times. The genes are TRBV12-3 or TRBV12-4 and TRBJ1-2, with D possibly TRBD1 on 6 matching bases. Trimming left V 3 bases short and J 3 bases short, with 11 bases between. The CDR3 consists of 14 residues. The CDR3 coding sequence is TGTGCCAGCAGTTTCACGGGGGGCGACTATGGCTACACCTTC. As protein: CASSFTGGDYGYTF.

The chain recombines TRBV4-3 with TRBJ2-6; D remains unclear. The germline V gene encodes CDR1 LGHNA and CDR2 YSLEER. CDR3 length: 17 residues. The V and J ends lost 0 bases and 1 base respectively, with 10 bases between them. The chain's CDR3 is CASSQDYILSGANVLTF. In DNA form, the CDR3 reads TGCGCCAGCAGCCAAGATTATATTCTATCTGGGGCCAACGTCCTGACTTTC.

This clonotype was counted at least ten times. V is TRBV4-3 and J is TRBJ2-3; D gene ambiguous. Trimming stripped 2 bases from V and 2 bases from J, with 17 bases between. The CDR3 totals 17 residues. Germline V gene lookup returns CDR1 LGHNA and CDR2 YSLEER. The CDR3 loop is CASSQNPTAVTTDTQYF. CDR3 DNA: TGCGCCAGCAGCCAAAACCCTACCGCTGTGACCACAGATACGCAGTATTTT.

This chain joins TRBV5-6 and TRBJ2-1; D ambiguous. Trimming removed 2 bases at V and 0 bases at J, with 9 bases between. Germline loops: CDR1 SGHDT, CDR2 YYEEEE. The length of the CDR3 is 15 residues. The CDR3 reads CASSFGPSSYNEQFF. In nucleotides, the CDR3 is TGTGCCAGCAGCTTCGGACCGAGCTCCTACAATGAGCAGTTCTTC.

This clonotype has just a few counts. The rearrangement joins TRBV6-2 or TRBV6-3 to TRBJ2-1, with 10 nucleotides matching TRBD2. The CDR3 is 18 residues long. From germline, CDR1 is MNHEY and CDR2 SVGEGT. The V segment lost 2 bases and the J segment 4 bases; nucleotides outside the gene matches: 11. The CDR3 coding sequence is TGTGCCAGCAGTTACCTCGGGCTAGCGGGGGTTCTTTACAATGAGCAGTTCTTC. The encoded protein is CASSYLGLAGVLYNEQFF.

This clonotype was detected many times. The chain has TRBV6-6 and TRBJ2-5, with D tentatively TRBD1 (5 bases). Trimming cost V 7 bases and J 5 bases, with 14 bases left between them. Germline CDR1 reads MNHNY; CDR2 reads SVGAGI (reference sequence). The CDR3 sequence is 13 residues long. CDR3 DNA sequence: TGTGCCAGCACACGTGGGGCAGTGGAGACCCAGTACTTC. It encodes CASTRGAVETQYF.